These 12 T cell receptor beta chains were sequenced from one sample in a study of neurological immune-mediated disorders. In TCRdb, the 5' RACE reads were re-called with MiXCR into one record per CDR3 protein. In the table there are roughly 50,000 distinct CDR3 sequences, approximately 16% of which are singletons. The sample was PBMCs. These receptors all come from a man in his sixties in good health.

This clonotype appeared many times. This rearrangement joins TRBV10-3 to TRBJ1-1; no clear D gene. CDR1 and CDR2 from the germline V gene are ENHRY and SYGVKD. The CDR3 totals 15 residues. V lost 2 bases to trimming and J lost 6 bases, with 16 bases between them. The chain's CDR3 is CAISEPRAVGSEAFF. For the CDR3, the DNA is TGTGCCATCAGTGAGCCGAGGGCGGTGGGATCTGAAGCTTTCTTT.

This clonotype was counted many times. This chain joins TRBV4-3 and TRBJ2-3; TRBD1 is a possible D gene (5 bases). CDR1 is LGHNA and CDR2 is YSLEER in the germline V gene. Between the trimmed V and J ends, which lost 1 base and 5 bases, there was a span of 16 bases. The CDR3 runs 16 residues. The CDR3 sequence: CASSQGGYTDGDTQYF. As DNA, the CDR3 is TGCGCCAGCAGCCAAGGGGGCTACACTGACGGAGATACGCAGTATTTT.

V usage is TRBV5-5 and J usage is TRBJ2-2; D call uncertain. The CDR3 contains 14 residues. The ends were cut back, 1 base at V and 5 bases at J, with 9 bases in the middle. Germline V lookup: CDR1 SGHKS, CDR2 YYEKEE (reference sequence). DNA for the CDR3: TGTGCCAGCAGCTTGAGTATTTGGACCGGGGAGCTGTTTTTT. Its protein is CASSLSIWTGELFF.

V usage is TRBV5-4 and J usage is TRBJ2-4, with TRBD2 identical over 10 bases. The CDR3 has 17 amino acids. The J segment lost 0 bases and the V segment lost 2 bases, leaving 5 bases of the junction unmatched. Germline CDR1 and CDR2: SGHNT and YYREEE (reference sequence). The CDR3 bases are TGTGCCAGCAGCTTATGGGCTAGCGGGGGAGCCAAAAACATTCAGTACTTC. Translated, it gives CASSLWASGGAKNIQYF.

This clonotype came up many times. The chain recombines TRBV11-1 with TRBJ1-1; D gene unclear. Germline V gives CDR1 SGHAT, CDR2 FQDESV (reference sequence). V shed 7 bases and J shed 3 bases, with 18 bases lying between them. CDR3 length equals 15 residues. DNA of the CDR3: TGTGCCAGCAAGGGAGCACAGCCCCGGGACACTGAAGCTTTCTTT. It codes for CASKGAQPRDTEAFF.

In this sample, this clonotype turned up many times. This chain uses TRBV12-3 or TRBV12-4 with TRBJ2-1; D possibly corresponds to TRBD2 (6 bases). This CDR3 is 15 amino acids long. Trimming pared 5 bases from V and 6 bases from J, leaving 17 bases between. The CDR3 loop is CASSPTRVAANEQFF. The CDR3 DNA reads TGTGCCAGCAGTCCGACTAGGGTCGCCGCCAATGAGCAGTTCTTC.

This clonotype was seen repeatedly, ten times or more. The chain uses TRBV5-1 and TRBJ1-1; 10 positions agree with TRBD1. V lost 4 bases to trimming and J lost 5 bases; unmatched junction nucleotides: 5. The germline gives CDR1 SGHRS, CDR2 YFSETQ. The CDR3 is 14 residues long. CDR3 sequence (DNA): TGCGCCAGCAGCCCGACAGGGGGCCGGACTGAAGCTTTCTTT. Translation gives CASSPTGGRTEAFF.

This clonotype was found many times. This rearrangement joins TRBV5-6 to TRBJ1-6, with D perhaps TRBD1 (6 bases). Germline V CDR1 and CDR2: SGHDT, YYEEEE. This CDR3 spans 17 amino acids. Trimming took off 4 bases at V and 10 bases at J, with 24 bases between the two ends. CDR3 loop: CASSRLTVGKGGSPLHF. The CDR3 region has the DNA TGTGCCAGCAGCCGTTTGACAGTCGGGAAAGGGGGATCACCCCTCCACTTT.

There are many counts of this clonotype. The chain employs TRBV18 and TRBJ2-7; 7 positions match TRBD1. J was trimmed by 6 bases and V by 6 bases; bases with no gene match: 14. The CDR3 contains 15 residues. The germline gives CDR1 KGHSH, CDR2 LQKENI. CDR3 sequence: CASSSEQGPSFEQYF. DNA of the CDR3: TGTGCCAGCTCGTCTGAACAGGGGCCGTCTTTCGAGCAGTACTTC.

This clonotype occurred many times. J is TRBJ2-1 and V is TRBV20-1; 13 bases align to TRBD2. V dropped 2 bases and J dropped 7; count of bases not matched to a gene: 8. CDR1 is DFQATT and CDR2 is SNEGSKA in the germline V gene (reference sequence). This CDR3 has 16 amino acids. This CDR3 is CSARLSQTSGRNEQFF. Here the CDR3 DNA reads TGCAGTGCTAGATTGAGTCAGACTAGCGGGAGGAATGAGCAGTTCTTC.

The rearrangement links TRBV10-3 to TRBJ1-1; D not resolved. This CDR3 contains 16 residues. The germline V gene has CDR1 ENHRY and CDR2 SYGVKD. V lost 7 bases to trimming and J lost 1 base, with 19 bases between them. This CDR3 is CAIITLSKRTNTEAFF. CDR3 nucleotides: TGTGCCATCATTACCCTGTCGAAACGGACGAACACTGAAGCTTTCTTT.

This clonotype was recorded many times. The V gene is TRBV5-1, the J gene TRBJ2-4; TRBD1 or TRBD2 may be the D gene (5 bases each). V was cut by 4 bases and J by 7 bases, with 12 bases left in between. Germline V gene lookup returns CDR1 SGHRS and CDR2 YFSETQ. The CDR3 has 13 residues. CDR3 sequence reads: CASSQGTANIQYF. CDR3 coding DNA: TGCGCCAGCAGCCAAGGGACGGCTAACATTCAGTACTTC.